A single sample gave rise to the 18 T cell receptor beta chains below, sequenced in a study of pediatric ulcerative colitis. Some clones are missing from TCRdb's copy, which holds only in-frame ones; the method was immunoSEQ multiplex PCR. This sample yields around 64,000 clones, of which 80% to 90% are seen a single time; about 3% belongs to the top ten. Material: blood. The origin of the receptors is a boy aged 5-17 years with severe ulcerative colitis.

The chain combines TRBV5-6 with TRBJ2-7, with D uncertain. Between the trimmed V and J ends, which lost 0 bases and 0 bases, there was a span of 10 bases. The CDR3 is 15 residues long. Germline values: CDR1 SGHDT, CDR2 YYEEEE. The CDR3 protein is CASSLGKGFSYEQYF. The CDR3 coding sequence is TGTGCCAGCAGCTTGGGGAAGGGCTTCTCCTACGAGCAGTACTTC.

The chain joins TRBV15 to TRBJ2-3; 7 bases are shared with TRBD2. The V gene end was trimmed by 1 base and the J gene end by 3 bases; junction bases not matched to a gene: 7. Looked up from germline, CDR1 is LNHNV and CDR2 is YYDKDF (reference sequence). The CDR3 contains 16 residues. The chain's CDR3 is CATSRGAGEGTDTQYF. For the CDR3, the DNA is TGTGCCACCAGCAGAGGTGCGGGAGAGGGGACAGATACGCAGTATTTT.

The chain couples TRBV11-2 to TRBJ2-3, with 10 bases matching TRBD2. CDR1 is SGHAT, CDR2 FQNNGV, per germline. Unmatched junction bases numbered 4, after V lost 5 bases and J lost 2 bases. This CDR3 region has 15 residues. CDR3 sequence: CASSISGRNTDTQYF. For the CDR3, the DNA is TGTGCCAGCAGCATTAGCGGGAGGAACACAGATACGCAGTATTTT.

The chain recombines TRBV13 with TRBJ2-7; TRBD2 agrees at 8 bases. The trim removed 5 bases at V and 5 bases at J, leaving 17 bases unmatched. CDR3 length: 17 amino acids. Germline assignment: CDR1 PRHDT and CDR2 FYEKMQ (reference sequence). The CDR3 sequence: CASSPRGAGVGFDEQYF. CDR3 DNA sequence: TGTGCCAGCAGCCCACGCGGAGCGGGAGTGGGTTTCGACGAGCAGTACTTC. The full variable domain, rest sourced from reference TRBV13 and TRBJ2-7, is AAGVIQSPRHLIKEKRETATLKCYPIPRHDTVYWYQQGPGQDPQFLISFYEKMQSDKGSIPDRFSAQQFSDYHSELNMSSLELGDSALYFCASSPRGAGVGFDEQYFGPGTRLTVT.

V gene TRBV5-1 combines with J gene TRBJ2-1; D gene unclear. The CDR3 runs 16 residues. Per the germline V gene, CDR1 is SGHRS and CDR2 is YFSETQ. The germline V and J ends were trimmed by 2 bases and 0 bases, with 12 bases remaining between them. The CDR3 coding sequence is TGCGCCAGCAGCTTTGGGCCCTATAGCTCCTACAATGAGCAGTTCTTC. The encoded protein is CASSFGPYSSYNEQFF.

This clone was seen a few times. This sequence joins TRBV7-3 and TRBJ2-2; TRBD2 aligns across 8 bases. The CDR3 sequence is 15 residues long. Germline CDR1 is SGHTA and CDR2 is FQGTGA. Trimming took 5 bases from V and 4 from J; bases not matched to a gene: 6. For the CDR3, the DNA is TGTGCCAGCAGCCTCAGCGGGAGCGGCACCGGGGAGCTGTTTTTT. Amino acids: CASSLSGSGTGELFF.

The genes are TRBV29-1 and TRBJ1-2; D gene unclear. The germline gives CDR1 SQVTM, CDR2 ANQGSEA. The CDR3 runs 10 residues. Trimming cost V 7 bases and J 7 bases, with 10 bases left between them. The CDR3: CSALDVGYTF. CDR3 bases: TGCAGCGCCCTGGATGTTGGCTACACCTTC.

The CDR3 region is CASSLIGGSFVTEAFF. The DNA for the CDR3 is TGTGCCAGCAGCTTAATCGGGGGCTCGTTTGTCACTGAAGCTTTCTTT. The V and J genes are TRBV7-8 and TRBJ1-1; D is perhaps TRBD1 (6 bases). Trimming pared 2 bases from V and 4 bases from J, leaving 17 bases between. The CDR3 spans 16 residues. Per the germline V gene, CDR1 is SGHVS and CDR2 is FQNEAQ.

This chain uses TRBV19 with TRBJ1-2; no definite D call. This CDR3 has 15 amino acids. V lost 1 base and J 3 bases, leaving 12 bases between the germline ends. Per the germline V gene, CDR1 is LNHDA and CDR2 is SQIVND (reference sequence). The CDR3 DNA sequence: TGTGCCAGTAGTATAGGAGAGGTCAAAGACTATGGCTACACCTTC. As protein: CASSIGEVKDYGYTF.

The genes are TRBV2 and TRBJ2-7; D gene ambiguous. Germline lookup yields CDR1 SNHLY and CDR2 FYNNEI. V was trimmed by 7 bases and J by 1 base, leaving 8 bases between them. This CDR3 has 12 amino acids. The CDR3 nucleotides are TGTGCCAGCAATCCTTCATCCTACGAGCAGTACTTC. Encoded protein: CASNPSSYEQYF.

The chain carries TRBV19 and TRBJ2-1; D gene unclear. V was trimmed by 7 bases and J by 0 bases, leaving 13 bases between them. Germline V gene data show CDR1 as LNHDA and CDR2 as SQIVND (reference sequence). The CDR3 is 15 amino acids. For the CDR3, the DNA is TGTGCCAGTAAGGCCTATGGCGGCTCCTACAATGAGCAGTTCTTC. It is translated as CASKAYGGSYNEQFF.

The chain employs TRBV7-9 and TRBJ2-5, with D possibly matching TRBD2 (7 bases). Trimming removed 5 bases from V and 0 bases from J, with 10 bases in between. The germline V gene encodes CDR1 SEHNR and CDR2 FQNEAQ (reference sequence). The CDR3 covers 14 residues. As DNA, the CDR3 is TGTGCCAGCAGCACAGGGACTAACCAAGAGACCCAGTACTTC. Protein sequence: CASSTGTNQETQYF.

This chain links TRBV5-1 with TRBJ2-5; possibly TRBD2 for D (5 bases). The CDR3 is 14 residues long. V shed 0 bases and J shed 5 bases, with 11 bases lying between them. Per germline, CDR1 SGHRS and CDR2 YFSETQ. This CDR3 reads CASSLGPERETQYF. CDR3 nucleotide sequence: TGCGCCAGCAGCTTGGGTCCCGAGCGGGAGACCCAGTACTTC.

This rearrangement joins TRBV27 to TRBJ2-7; either TRBD1 or TRBD2 may fit D (5 bases each). Germline values: CDR1 MNHEY, CDR2 SMNVEV (reference sequence). V shed 3 bases and J shed 1 base, with 13 bases lying between them. The CDR3 totals 15 residues. The CDR3 is CASSFGAFLSYEQYF. CDR3 DNA sequence: TGTGCCAGCAGTTTCGGGGCTTTTCTTTCCTACGAGCAGTACTTC.

This clone showed up just a few times. V and J are TRBV2 and TRBJ1-2; 12 nucleotides agree with TRBD1. V shed 5 bases, J shed 5 bases, and the junction held 12 bases outside the gene matches. The germline gives CDR1 SNHLY, CDR2 FYNNEI. The CDR3 has 17 amino acids. CDR3 bases: TGTGCCAGCAGTCTTACCGGGACAGGGGGCGCAGGGTATGGCTACACCTTC. This translates into CASSLTGTGGAGYGYTF.

The chain couples TRBV9 to TRBJ2-1; D remains ambiguous. Looked up from germline, CDR1 is SGDLS and CDR2 is YYNGEE. Trimming removed 0 bases at V and 3 bases at J, with 4 bases between. This CDR3 is built from 13 residues. In DNA form, the CDR3 reads TGTGCCAGCAGCGTAGACAGCTACAATGAGCAGTTCTTC. It codes for CASSVDSYNEQFF.

This chain links TRBV4-2 with TRBJ2-5; D possibly uses TRBD1 or TRBD2 (5 bases each). With 3 bases removed from V and 2 bases from J, the gap between germline ends came to 13 bases. In germline, CDR1 is LGHNA, CDR2 YNFKEQ. The CDR3 loop spans 15 amino acids. The CDR3 region is CASSQEDKGQETQYF. The CDR3 DNA reads TGTGCCAGCAGCCAGGAGGACAAGGGGCAAGAGACCCAGTACTTC.

The genes are TRBV5-1 and TRBJ2-1; 10 bases are a match to TRBD2. V shed 1 base, J shed 6 bases, and the junction held 1 base outside the gene matches. The CDR3 totals 14 residues. Germline V gives CDR1 SGHRS, CDR2 YFSETQ. The DNA of the CDR3 is TGCGCCAGCAGCTTGTGGACTAGCGGCAATGAGCAGTTCTTC. Translated, it gives CASSLWTSGNEQFF.